This T cell receptor beta chain was recovered during a study of identifying expanded T cells in peripheral blood. General study points: Across healthy donors, higher total template counts meant significantly greater roughly 2-week count variance. Differentially abundant clones: about 1.3 between replicates, around 17 at approximately two weeks, 19 at four.

On this clone itself: What it recognizes is unknown.

No infections or other immune events were documented during collection. The repertoire was sequenced with immunoSEQ multiplex PCR; TCRdb's copy has only in-frame clones and lacks some. Of 100,000 to 150,000 clones listed, approximately 86% are singletons. CDR3 length equals 15 residues. Trimming removed 0 bases at V and 4 bases at J, with 9 bases between. CDR1 is LGHNA, CDR2 YNFKEQ, per germline. The rearrangement uses TRBV4-2 and TRBJ2-2; the D is unclear. The sequence was collected from a person between 18 and 75 years old in good health. The sequencing input was blood. The CDR3 region has the DNA TGTGCCAGCAGCCAAGAGCGAGGTAGCACCGGGGAGCTGTTTTTT. Encoded protein: CASSQERGSTGELFF.